The rows below give T cell receptor beta chains drawn from one sample of a study of response to subunit inactivated influenza vaccine. MiXCR, applied by TCRdb to the RT-PCR reads, yields one record per CDR3 protein. The table records 170,000 or so distinct CDR3 sequences, about 10% of them present only once. Specimen: CD8+ T cells sorted from PBMCs, collected about 23 months after vaccination. The receptor source for this set is a man aged 50 to 75 who received an inactivated influenza vaccine. Each CDR3 is given with its conserved first and last residue. Fields, in order: clone size, V gene, J gene, D gene, CDR3 length, CDR3 protein, CDR3 DNA. D genes are given only for firm matches. Some rows have no size entry. The others give once, few or many, or a class for an expanded clone.

>.|TRBV7-3|TRBJ2-2|.|16
CASSLLRVGGTGELFF
TGTGCCAGCAGCTTATTAAGGGTCGGGGGCACCGGGGAGCTGTTTTTT
>.|TRBV20-1|TRBJ1-4|.|15
CSARKLGAEDEKLFF
TGCAGTGCTAGAAAGTTGGGGGCAGAGGATGAAAAACTGTTTTTT
>many|TRBV3-1|TRBJ2-2|.|15
CASSPDPTGTGELFF
TGTGCCAGCAGCCCAGACCCGACAGGCACCGGGGAGCTGTTTTTT
>.|TRBV6-5|TRBJ2-7|.|14
CASSYGADPYEQYF
TGTGCCAGCAGTTATGGGGCGGACCCCTACGAGCAGTACTTC
>.|TRBV7-3|TRBJ2-1|TRBD2|15
CARIRLAETYNEQFF
TGTGCCAGGATTAGACTAGCGGAGACATACAATGAGCAGTTCTTC
>.|TRBV6-1|TRBJ2-7|.|14
CASSADRGLYEQYF
TGTGCCAGCAGTGCGGACAGAGGGCTCTACGAGCAGTACTTC
>many|TRBV4-3|TRBJ2-1|.|15
CASSHGATSYNEQFF
TGCGCCAGCAGCCATGGCGCCACATCCTACAATGAGCAGTTCTTC
>few|TRBV28|TRBJ2-7|TRBD2|16
CASSVPGLAGAYEQYF
TGTGCCAGCAGTGTTCCGGGACTAGCGGGAGCCTACGAGCAGTACTTC
>many|TRBV12-3/TRBV12-4|TRBJ2-1|TRBD2|15
CASRPTGTSRNEQFF
TGTGCCAGCAGGCCTACCGGGACTAGCCGCAATGAGCAGTTCTTC
>many|TRBV28|TRBJ2-7|.|16
CASSLGPRRYIYEQYF
TGTGCCAGCAGTTTAGGCCCCCGAAGGTATATATACGAGCAGTACTTC
>few|TRBV7-8|TRBJ2-5|TRBD1|16
CASSLVGDRGQETQYF
TGTGCCAGCAGCTTAGTTGGGGACAGGGGGCAAGAGACCCAGTACTTC
>.|TRBV6-1|TRBJ2-6|TRBD1|16
CASTPGTGNGANVLTF
TGTGCCAGCACTCCCGGGACAGGGAACGGGGCCAACGTCCTGACTTTC
>few|TRBV11-2|TRBJ2-1|TRBD2|17
CASSLLPLAGGLDEQFF
TGTGCCAGCAGCTTGCTCCCTCTAGCGGGGGGGCTCGATGAGCAGTTCTTC
>.|TRBV24-1|TRBJ2-7|.|13
CATSDTGTDEQYF
TGTGCCACCAGTGATACAGGGACCGACGAGCAGTACTTC
>many|TRBV27|TRBJ2-5|.|14
CASRALKYQETQYF
TGTGCCAGCAGAGCTCTTAAGTACCAAGAGACCCAGTACTTC
>.|TRBV7-9|TRBJ1-2|.|15
CASSPWALEGYGYTF
TGTGCCAGCAGCCCCTGGGCCTTGGAGGGCTATGGCTACACCTTC
>.|TRBV6-5|TRBJ2-2|TRBD2|16
CASSYSTSGDPGELFF
TGTGCCAGCAGTTACTCGACTAGCGGGGATCCCGGGGAGCTGTTTTTT
>many|TRBV20-1|TRBJ1-5|.|14
CSARAGESNQPQHF
TGCAGTGCTAGAGCGGGGGAAAGCAATCAGCCCCAGCATTTT
>many|TRBV7-2|TRBJ2-3|.|14
CASARDLGTDTQYF
TGTGCCAGCGCCCGGGATCTCGGGACAGATACGCAGTATTTT
>.|TRBV5-1|TRBJ2-3|TRBD2|17
CACQRVGAGGSTDTQYF
TGCGCCTGCCAAAGGGTCGGAGCGGGGGGGAGCACAGATACGCAGTATTTT
>many|TRBV14|TRBJ2-5|TRBD2|21
CASSQDPLAGGTLAYQETQYF
TGTGCCAGCAGCCAAGACCCCCTAGCGGGAGGCACCCTCGCGTACCAAGAGACCCAGTACTTC
>.|TRBV7-8|TRBJ2-4|.|17
CASSSTPLTLAKNIQYF
TGTGCTAGCAGCTCAACCCCACTTACGCTAGCCAAAAACATTCAGTACTTC
>.|TRBV15|TRBJ2-5|.|14
CATSADRNQETQYF
TGTGCCACCAGCGCGGACAGAAACCAAGAGACCCAGTACTTC
>medium-sized|TRBV12-3/TRBV12-4|TRBJ1-1|.|16
CASSAARGRLYTEAFF
TGTGCCAGCAGTGCCGCCAGGGGAAGGTTGTACACTGAAGCTTTCTTT
>.|TRBV10-1|TRBJ2-3|.|16
CASSEYLWTCTDTQYF
TGCGCCAGCAGTGAGTATCTTTGGACCTGCACAGATACGCAGTATTTT
>.|TRBV5-1|TRBJ2-7|.|13
CASSKGGTHEQYF
TGCGCCAGCAGCAAGGGGGGGACCCACGAGCAGTACTTC
>few|TRBV28|TRBJ2-2|.|14
CASTINLGAGELFF
TGTGCCAGCACTATCAATCTGGGCGCCGGGGAGCTGTTTTTT
>.|TRBV5-1|TRBJ2-3|.|13
CASSVYDGDTQYF
TGCGCCAGCAGCGTGTACGACGGGGATACGCAGTATTTT
>many|TRBV25-1|TRBJ1-2|TRBD1|12
CACRTGNYGYTF
TGTGCCTGCCGGACAGGGAACTATGGCTACACCTTC
>few|TRBV3-1|TRBJ2-7|.|16
CASSPHSSYSSYEQYF
TGTGCCAGCAGCCCACATTCGAGTTATAGCTCCTACGAGCAGTACTTC
>.|TRBV7-9|TRBJ2-7|.|12
CASGSGPYEQYF
TGTGCCAGCGGGTCCGGGCCCTACGAGCAGTACTTC
>many|TRBV7-9|TRBJ2-1|TRBD1|16
CASSPPTGASYNEQFF
TGTGCCAGCAGTCCCCCCACAGGGGCCTCCTACAATGAGCAGTTCTTC
>.|TRBV24-1|TRBJ2-2|.|15
CATSDLPEGHGELFF
TGTGCCACCAGTGATCTCCCAGAGGGTCACGGGGAGCTGTTTTTT
>few|TRBV5-6|TRBJ2-7|TRBD1|14
CASSFGTGPYEQYF
TGTGCCAGCAGCTTCGGGACAGGTCCCTACGAGCAGTACTTC
>many|TRBV29-1|TRBJ2-7|.|13
CSVEPPDSYEQYF
TGCAGCGTTGAACCCCCGGACAGCTACGAGCAGTACTTC
>.|TRBV6-1|TRBJ2-7|TRBD2|15
CASSGLAGASYEQYF
TGTGCCAGCAGTGGACTAGCGGGGGCGTCCTACGAGCAGTACTTC
>many|TRBV7-8|TRBJ2-1|.|15
CASSPFSGPRNEQFF
TGTGCCAGCAGCCCGTTTTCGGGGCCACGCAATGAGCAGTTCTTC
>.|TRBV20-1|TRBJ2-1|.|16
CSAGVPGLRPESEQFF
TGCAGTGCTGGGGTTCCGGGGTTAAGACCGGAAAGTGAGCAGTTCTTC
>few|TRBV15|TRBJ2-5|.|15
CATSKYRTARETQYF
TGTGCCACCAGCAAGTACAGGACAGCTCGTGAGACCCAGTACTTC
>few|TRBV28|TRBJ1-1|.|17
CASTNPRDWVSNTEAFF
TGTGCCAGCACCAACCCTCGGGACTGGGTCTCGAACACTGAAGCTTTCTTT
>.|TRBV4-2|TRBJ1-2|.|14
CASSQDATGKGYTF
TGTGCCAGCAGCCAAGATGCCACAGGGAAAGGCTACACCTTC
>.|TRBV7-9|TRBJ2-1|TRBD2|13
CASSSGANNEQFF
TGTGCCAGCAGCAGCGGGGCAAACAATGAGCAGTTCTTC
>few|TRBV7-8|TRBJ2-4|TRBD2|18
CASSLVPSGGSRQNIQYF
TGTGCCAGCAGCTTAGTCCCTAGCGGGGGGTCACGCCAAAACATTCAGTACTTC
>many|TRBV7-9|TRBJ2-1|TRBD2|15
CASSLVGGGNNEQFF
TGTGCCAGCAGCTTAGTTGGCGGGGGGAACAATGAGCAGTTCTTC